The clone carrying this T cell receptor (beta chain) was observed a few times. Its specificity is not known. This CDR3 region has 15 residues. CDR1 SGHTA and CDR2 FQGNSA come from the germline V gene. Trimming took 5 bases from V and 3 from J, leaving 17 bases between them. Sequencing targeted expressed TCRB transcripts, as all isolated RNA had been reverse transcribed. Assay used: immunoSEQ multiplex PCR; TCRdb lists only in-frame clones, some missing. The sample has more than 12,000 clones, approximately 69% seen once. The data were taken from a study of beta chain features in type 1 diabetes. Turning to the study itself: Researchers looked at 85 million to 110 million sorted cells across all samples. Broader study findings: People with Type 1 diabetes carried modestly yet significantly shorter TCRB CDR3s in all four CD4+ subsets. Naive, central memory and Treg TCRB repertoires seemed to resemble each other more closely in patients than they did in healthy donors.

CD4+ cells of the naive, central memory, regulatory and stem cell-like memory types were sorted via CD45RO/CCR7/CD25/CD127/CD95/CD27. The receptor was isolated from a woman in her late teens or twenties with type 1 diabetes. The V gene is TRBV7-2, the J gene TRBJ2-7; D might be TRBD2 (6 bases). Specimen: stem cell memory CD4+ T cells from blood. CDR3 in amino acids: CASSVSGTGGYEQYF. The CDR3 region has the DNA TGTGCCAGCAGCGTATCCGGGACCGGGGGCTACGAGCAGTACTTC.